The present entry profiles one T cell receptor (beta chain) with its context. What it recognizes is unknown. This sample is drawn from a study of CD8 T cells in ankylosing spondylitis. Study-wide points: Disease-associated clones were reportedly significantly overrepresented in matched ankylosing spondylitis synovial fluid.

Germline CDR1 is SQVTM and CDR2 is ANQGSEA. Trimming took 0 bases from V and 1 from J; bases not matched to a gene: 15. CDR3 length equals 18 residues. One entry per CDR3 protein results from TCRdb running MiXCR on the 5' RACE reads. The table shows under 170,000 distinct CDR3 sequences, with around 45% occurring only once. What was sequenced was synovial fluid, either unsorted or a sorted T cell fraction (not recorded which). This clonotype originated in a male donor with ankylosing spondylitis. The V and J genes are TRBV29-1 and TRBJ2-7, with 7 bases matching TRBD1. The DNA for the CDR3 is TGCAGCGTTGAAGATCTAGGACAGGTTACCTCGGGTTCCTACGAGCAGTACTTC. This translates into CSVEDLGQVTSGSYEQYF.